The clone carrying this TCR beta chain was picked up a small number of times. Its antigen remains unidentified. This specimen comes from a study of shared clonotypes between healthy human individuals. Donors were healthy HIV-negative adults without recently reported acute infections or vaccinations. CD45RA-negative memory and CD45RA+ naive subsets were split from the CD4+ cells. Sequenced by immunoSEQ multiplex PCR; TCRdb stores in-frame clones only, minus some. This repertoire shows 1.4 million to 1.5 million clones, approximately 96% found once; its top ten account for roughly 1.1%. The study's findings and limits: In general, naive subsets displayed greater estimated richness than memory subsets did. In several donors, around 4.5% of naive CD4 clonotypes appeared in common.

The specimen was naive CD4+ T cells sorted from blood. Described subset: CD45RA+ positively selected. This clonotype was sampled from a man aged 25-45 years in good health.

The CDR3 nucleotides are TGTGCCAGCAGTTTCTTGGGACAATACAATGAGCAGTTCTTC. This encodes CASSFLGQYNEQFF. The rearrangement links TRBV27 to TRBJ2-1, with a weak D call TRBD1 (6 bases). The CDR3 covers 14 residues. Trimming removed 3 bases from V and 4 bases from J, with 10 bases in between. Germline-derived CDR1 and CDR2 are MNHEY and SMNVEV (reference sequence).